A selection of T cell receptor beta chains follows, all from one sample in a study of patients and donors after allogeneic stem cell transplantation. TCRdb called the RT-PCR reads again in MiXCR, with one record for every CDR3 protein. The sample lists roughly 7,000 distinct CDR3 sequences, more than 9.5% seen once, with over 40% in the top ten. The sequenced material came from blood, either unsorted or a sorted T cell fraction (not recorded which). Receptors originate from a human donor who was either an allogeneic HSCT recipient or a stem cell or donor lymphocyte infusion donor (not recorded which). It is not recorded whose cells these are; they may come from a transplant donor. Both conserved end residues are part of each CDR3. D genes are given only for firm matches. Some rows mark clone size as missing; the rest say once, few, many or name a class of expanded clone.

clone_size,d_call,j_call,v_call,cdr3_nt,cdr3_aa
medium-sized,TRBD1,TRBJ1-4,TRBV5-1,TGCGCCAGCAGCTTGGGGACAGGGGACCGAAAACTGTTTTTT,CASSLGTGDRKLFF
few,-,TRBJ2-2,TRBV10-3,TGTGCCATCAGTCCCCTCGACCACATGTGGGGCGGGGAGCTGTTTTTT,CAISPLDHMWGGELFF
-,TRBD2,TRBJ2-7,TRBV30,TGTGCCTGGGCACGTTCCTTAGCGGGAGAATACCCCGAGCAGTACTTC,CAWARSLAGEYPEQYF
medium-sized,-,TRBJ1-5,TRBV7-9,TGTGCCAGCAGCTTATACGACGGCCATAGCAATCAGCCCCAGCATTTT,CASSLYDGHSNQPQHF
many,TRBD2,TRBJ2-5,TRBV7-7,TGTGCCAGCGGAGCGGGGGAGCAAGAGACCCAGTACTTC,CASGAGEQETQYF
few,TRBD2,TRBJ2-5,TRBV20-1,TGCAGTGCTCGACCGGGACTAGCGGGAGGGGGAGAGACCCAGTACTTC,CSARPGLAGGGETQYF
-,TRBD1,TRBJ1-5,TRBV4-3,TGCGCCAGCAGCCCACAGGGGGCTAATCAGCCCCAGCATTTT,CASSPQGANQPQHF
-,-,TRBJ1-3,TRBV7-2,TGTGCCAGCAGCTTAGGACCCCCTAGCTCTGGAAACACCATATATTTT,CASSLGPPSSGNTIYF
-,-,TRBJ1-1,TRBV9,TGTGCCAGCAGCCCTCTAGCCCAACAGGTGAACACTGAAGCTTTCTTT,CASSPLAQQVNTEAFF
-,-,TRBJ1-4,TRBV7-9,TGTGCCAGCAGCCCCGGGCTGGAACTGTTTTTT,CASSPGLELFF
-,-,TRBJ1-5,TRBV7-9,TGTGCCAGCAGCCTAGGTGTGGGAGGGGATGTACAGCCCCAGCATTTT,CASSLGVGGDVQPQHF
few,-,TRBJ2-3,TRBV4-3,TGCGCCAGCAGCCCCCGTCGGACAGTCGGTATCTACCTAACAGATACGCAGTATTTT,CASSPRRTVGIYLTDTQYF
many,-,TRBJ1-5,TRBV7-6,TGTGCCAGCAGCTCAGATCTCGGAGGGAATCAGCCCCAGCATTTT,CASSSDLGGNQPQHF
many,-,TRBJ1-3,TRBV6-5,TGTGCCAGCAGGTCAGGGATTAGTATGACTGGAAACACCATATATTTT,CASRSGISMTGNTIYF
many,-,TRBJ2-1,TRBV20-1,TGCAGTGCTATTTCCAGCCGACAAGATTACAATGAGCAGTTCTTC,CSAISSRQDYNEQFF
few,-,TRBJ1-1,TRBV7-9,TGTGCCAGCAGCACAGCGGGGGGGAACACTGAAGCTTTCTTT,CASSTAGGNTEAFF
-,-,TRBJ2-5,TRBV7-9,TGTGCCAGCAGCTCGGCCGACGGGATAGCGGAGACCCAGTACTTC,CASSSADGIAETQYF
-,-,TRBJ2-3,TRBV4-3,TGCGCCAGCAGCCGCAGCTACACTAGCACAGATACGCAGTATTTT,CASSRSYTSTDTQYF
medium-sized,TRBD2,TRBJ2-1,TRBV5-6,TGTGCCAGCAGCTCCTATAGCGGGGGGGCCGACGATGAGCAGTTCTTC,CASSSYSGGADDEQFF
few,-,TRBJ1-3,TRBV27,TGTGCCAGCAGTTTTTCGGCCGACTCTGGAAACACCATATATTTT,CASSFSADSGNTIYF
medium-sized,-,TRBJ1-3,TRBV2,TGTGCCAGCACCACCGACAGCACTACTGGAAACACCATATATTTT,CASTTDSTTGNTIYF
-,TRBD2,TRBJ2-7,TRBV7-6,TGTGCCAGCAGCTTGGGGACTAGCGGAATACCCGGCGAGCAGTACTTC,CASSLGTSGIPGEQYF
many,-,TRBJ2-5,TRBV6-2/TRBV6-3,TGTGCCAGCAGAGACGGGACTCCCCCGGAGACCCAGTACTTC,CASRDGTPPETQYF
few,-,TRBJ1-5,TRBV6-2/TRBV6-3,TGTGCCAGCAGTTACGCCGGGCTGGTGGAAGACAATCAGCCCCAGCATTTT,CASSYAGLVEDNQPQHF
many,-,TRBJ1-2,TRBV2,TGTGCCAGCAGATTCACAGGGAATGGAGGCTACACCTTC,CASRFTGNGGYTF
few,-,TRBJ1-3,TRBV10-3,TGTGCCATCAGTTTGGGGGACCTCTCTGGAAACACCATATATTTT,CAISLGDLSGNTIYF
many,-,TRBJ1-5,TRBV4-2,TGTGCCAGCAGCCAAGTTCTGGGTAGCCAGCCCCAGCATTTT,CASSQVLGSQPQHF
many,TRBD1,TRBJ1-1,TRBV7-2,TGTGCCAGCAGCTTCTATGGAGGACAGGGGATGAACACTGAAGCTTTCTTT,CASSFYGGQGMNTEAFF
-,TRBD2,TRBJ2-7,TRBV20-1,TGCAGTGCCGATAGCGGGAGGGCCTACTACGAGCAGTACTTC,CSADSGRAYYEQYF
-,TRBD2,TRBJ2-5,TRBV6-2/TRBV6-3,TGTGCCAGCAGTTTGACTAGCGGCCCGAAAAAAGAGACCCAGTACTTC,CASSLTSGPKKETQYF
many,TRBD2,TRBJ2-1,TRBV10-3,TGTGCCATCAGTGAGCCTAGCGGGAGTTACGCCTACAATGAGCAGTTCTTC,CAISEPSGSYAYNEQFF
-,-,TRBJ2-5,TRBV7-7,TGTGCCAGCAGTCGAGACTGGCAAGAGACCCAGTACTTC,CASSRDWQETQYF
medium-sized,-,TRBJ1-2,TRBV29-1,TGCAGCGTTGGTGGCTACACCTTC,CSVGGYTF
-,-,TRBJ2-1,TRBV7-9,TGTGCCAGCGGCTGGGGTGGTGAGCAGTTCTTC,CASGWGGEQFF
many,-,TRBJ1-2,TRBV29-1,TGCAGCGTTGAATCTACCCGGGACAAGTACTATGGCTACACCTTC,CSVESTRDKYYGYTF
many,TRBD1,TRBJ1-5,TRBV24-1,TGTGCCTGGGACAGGGAACAGCCCCAGCATTTT,CAWDREQPQHF
-,TRBD2,TRBJ2-5,TRBV5-1,TGCGCCAGCAGCTTGGAGATAGCGGGACTCTGGGAGACCCAGTACTTC,CASSLEIAGLWETQYF
few,TRBD2,TRBJ2-3,TRBV29-1,TGCAGCACCCGACTAGCGGGTTTGGGCACAGATACGCAGTATTTT,CSTRLAGLGTDTQYF
many,-,TRBJ1-1,TRBV6-5,TGTGCCAGCAGGCGACAGAGTAACACTGAAGCTTTCTTT,CASRRQSNTEAFF
few,-,TRBJ2-1,TRBV29-1,TGCAGCCCTGCTACCTACAATGAGCAGTTCTTC,CSPATYNEQFF
-,TRBD1,TRBJ2-7,TRBV10-3,TGTGCCATCATGGCAGGGGGCGACTACGAGCAGTACTTC,CAIMAGGDYEQYF
few,-,TRBJ1-2,TRBV14,TGTGCCAGCAGCCAACTCCCTGGGGCCTGCCTTCGCTCCAATAACTATGGCTACACCTTC,CASSQLPGACLRSNNYGYTF
-,-,TRBJ1-6,TRBV12-3/TRBV12-4,TGTGCCAGCAGTTTAAGGTTTGATAATTTGACACCCCTCCACTTT,CASSLRFDNLTPLHF
many,TRBD1,TRBJ1-2,TRBV4-1,TGCGCCAGCAGCCAAGCCGTCGACAGGGGACTTAGTGGCACCTTC,CASSQAVDRGLSGTF
-,-,TRBJ1-1,TRBV12-3/TRBV12-4,TGTGCCAGCAGTTGGGGGGGGGAAGAGAACACTGAAGCTTTCTTT,CASSWGGEENTEAFF
many,-,TRBJ1-6,TRBV5-1,TGCGCCAGCAGCTTGGCGGGGCCCAGGGAGACCCTCCACTTT,CASSLAGPRETLHF
few,TRBD2,TRBJ2-7,TRBV20-1,TGCAGTGCTCCGCGGCGGGAGGGCTACGAGCAGTACTTC,CSAPRREGYEQYF
few,TRBD1,TRBJ2-1,TRBV6-2/TRBV6-3,TGTGCCAGCAGCGCCCCGATGACAGGGTCTGGCAATGAGCAGTTCTTC,CASSAPMTGSGNEQFF
medium-sized,-,TRBJ1-2,TRBV20-1,TGCAGTGCTAGGTCTTCTAACTATGGCTACACCTTC,CSARSSNYGYTF
many,-,TRBJ2-3,TRBV20-1,TGCAGTGCTAGACAGGGCGGGGACCCCACAGATACGCAGTATTTT,CSARQGGDPTDTQYF
many,-,TRBJ2-1,TRBV12-5,TGTGCTAGTGGTTCCAGCCAGCAGTTCTTC,CASGSSQQFF
many,TRBD1,TRBJ1-1,TRBV20-1,TGCAGTGCTAGTCCCGCCGGACAGGGATACACTGAAGCTTTCTTT,CSASPAGQGYTEAFF
once,TRBD2,TRBJ2-3,TRBV30,TGTGCCTGGAGTGTCCTCGGGGGGGTCGACTCTAATACGCAGTATTTT,CAWSVLGGVDSNTQYF
many,-,TRBJ1-1,TRBV6-2/TRBV6-3,TGTGCCAGCAGATTTACATTCCACGACTGGACGGTTACTGAAGCTTTCTTT,CASRFTFHDWTVTEAFF
few,-,TRBJ2-7,TRBV2,TGTGCCAGCACCCCGCGGACTAATTCCTACGAGCAGTACTTC,CASTPRTNSYEQYF
-,TRBD2,TRBJ2-2,TRBV7-9,TGTGCCAGCAACACATGGGGGAGGGCCAACTCCGGGGAGCTGTTTTTT,CASNTWGRANSGELFF
many,-,TRBJ1-2,TRBV19,TGTGCCAGTACCCGAATGTGGGGCGACTATGGCTACACCTTC,CASTRMWGDYGYTF